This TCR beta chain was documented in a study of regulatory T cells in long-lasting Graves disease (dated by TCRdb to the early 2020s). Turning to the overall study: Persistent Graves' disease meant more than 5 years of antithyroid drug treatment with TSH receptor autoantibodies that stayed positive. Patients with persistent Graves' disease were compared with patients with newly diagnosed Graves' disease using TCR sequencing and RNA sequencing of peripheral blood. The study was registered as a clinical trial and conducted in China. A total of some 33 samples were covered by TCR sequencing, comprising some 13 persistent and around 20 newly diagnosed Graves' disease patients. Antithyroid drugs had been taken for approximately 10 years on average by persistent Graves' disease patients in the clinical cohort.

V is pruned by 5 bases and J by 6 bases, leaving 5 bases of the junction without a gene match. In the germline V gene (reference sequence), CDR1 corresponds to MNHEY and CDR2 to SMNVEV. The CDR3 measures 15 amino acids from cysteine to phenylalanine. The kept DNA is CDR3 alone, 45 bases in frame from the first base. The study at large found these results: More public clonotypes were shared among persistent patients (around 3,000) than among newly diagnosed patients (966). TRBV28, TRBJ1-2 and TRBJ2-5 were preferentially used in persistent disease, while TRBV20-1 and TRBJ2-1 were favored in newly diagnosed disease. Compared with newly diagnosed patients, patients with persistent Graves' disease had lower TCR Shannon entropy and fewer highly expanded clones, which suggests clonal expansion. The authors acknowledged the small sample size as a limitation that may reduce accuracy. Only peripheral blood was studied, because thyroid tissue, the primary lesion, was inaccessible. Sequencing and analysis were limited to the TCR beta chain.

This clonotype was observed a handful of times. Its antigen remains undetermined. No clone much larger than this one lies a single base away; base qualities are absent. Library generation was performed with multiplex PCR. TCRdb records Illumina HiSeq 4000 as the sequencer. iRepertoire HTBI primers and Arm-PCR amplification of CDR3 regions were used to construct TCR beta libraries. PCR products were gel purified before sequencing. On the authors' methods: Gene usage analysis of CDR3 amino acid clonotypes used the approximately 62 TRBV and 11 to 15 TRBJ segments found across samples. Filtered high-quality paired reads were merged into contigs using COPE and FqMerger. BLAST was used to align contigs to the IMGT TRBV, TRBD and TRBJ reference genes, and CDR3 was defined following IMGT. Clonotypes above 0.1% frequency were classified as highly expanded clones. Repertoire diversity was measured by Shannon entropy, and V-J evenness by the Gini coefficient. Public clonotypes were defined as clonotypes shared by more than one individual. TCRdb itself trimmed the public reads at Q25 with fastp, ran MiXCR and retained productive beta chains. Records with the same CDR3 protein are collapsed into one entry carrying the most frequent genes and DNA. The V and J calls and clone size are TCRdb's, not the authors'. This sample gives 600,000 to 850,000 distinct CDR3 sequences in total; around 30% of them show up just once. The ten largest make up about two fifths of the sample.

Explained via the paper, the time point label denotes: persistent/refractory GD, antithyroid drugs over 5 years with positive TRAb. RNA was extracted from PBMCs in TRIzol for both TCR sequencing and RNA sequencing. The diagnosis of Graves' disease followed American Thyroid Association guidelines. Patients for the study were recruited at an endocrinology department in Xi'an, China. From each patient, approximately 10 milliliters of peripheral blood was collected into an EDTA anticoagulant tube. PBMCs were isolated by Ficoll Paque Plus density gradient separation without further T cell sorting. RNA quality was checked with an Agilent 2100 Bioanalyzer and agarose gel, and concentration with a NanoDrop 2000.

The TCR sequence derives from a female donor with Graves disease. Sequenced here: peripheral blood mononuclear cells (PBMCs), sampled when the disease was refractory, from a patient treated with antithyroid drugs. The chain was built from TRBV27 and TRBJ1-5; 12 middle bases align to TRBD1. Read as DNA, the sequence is TGTGCCAGCAGTCGGGACAGGGGGCTGGGTCAGCCCCAGCATTTT. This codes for CASSRDRGLGQPQHF.